This TCR beta chain was sequenced in a study of graft-versus-host responses after intestinal transplantation. Study at large: Recipients across the board were started on anti-thymocyte globulin induction, then kept on tacrolimus and steroids for about 3 years. General study points: Some patients had graft-donor T cell macrochimerism, and their allografts showed high graft-versus-host to host-versus-graft clonal ratios. The study associated peak circulating GvH clone levels with early post-transplant HvG declines. Detection of GvH clones occurred in recipient marrow, and some had their first appearance in ileum or blood.

Data came from immunoSEQ multiplex PCR; TCRdb stores just in-frame clones and leaves some out. The sample lists 73,000 or so clones, around 89% occurring once. A remark on this clone: The target antigen is unknown.

This CDR3 contains 15 residues. With V trimmed by 3 bases and J by 6 bases, 8 bases remained unmatched. CDR1 is SGHAT, CDR2 FQNNGV, per germline. Sequenced material: unstimulated CD8+ T cells sorted from spleen or lymph node cells, taken before transplant. The TCR was taken from a human donor who was the organ donor for an intestinal transplant. The V call is TRBV11-2, the J call TRBJ2-3; 8 nucleotides align to TRBD2. This CDR3 is CASSFRRGGIDTQYF. In nucleotides, the CDR3 is TGTGCCAGCAGCTTTAGGCGCGGGGGGATTGATACGCAGTATTTT.